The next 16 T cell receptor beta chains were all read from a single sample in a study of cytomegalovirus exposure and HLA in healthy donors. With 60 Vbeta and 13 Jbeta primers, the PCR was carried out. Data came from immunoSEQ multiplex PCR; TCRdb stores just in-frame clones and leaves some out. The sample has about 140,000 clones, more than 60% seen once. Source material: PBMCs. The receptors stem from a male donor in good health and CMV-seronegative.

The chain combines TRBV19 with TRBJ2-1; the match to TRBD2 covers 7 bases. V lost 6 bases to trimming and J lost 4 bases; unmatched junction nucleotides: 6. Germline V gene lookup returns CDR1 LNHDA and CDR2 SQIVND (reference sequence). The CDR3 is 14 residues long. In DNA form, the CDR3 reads TGTGCCAGTAGCGTGGGGGGGAGGTACAATGAGCAGTTCTTC. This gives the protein CASSVGGRYNEQFF.

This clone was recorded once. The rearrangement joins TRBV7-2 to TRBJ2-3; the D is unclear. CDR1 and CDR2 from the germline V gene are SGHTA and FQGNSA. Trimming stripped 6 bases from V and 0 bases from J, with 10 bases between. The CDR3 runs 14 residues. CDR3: CASSPRSSTDTQYF. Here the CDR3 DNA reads TGTGCCAGCAGTCCCCGTTCGAGCACAGATACGCAGTATTTT.

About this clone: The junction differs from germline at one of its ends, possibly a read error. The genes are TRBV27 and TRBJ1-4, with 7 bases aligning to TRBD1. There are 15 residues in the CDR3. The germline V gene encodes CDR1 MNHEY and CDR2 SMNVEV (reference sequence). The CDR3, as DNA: TGTTCCAGCAGTGAACAGGGGTACCCCCCTGGAAAACTGTTTTTT. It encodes CSSSEQGYPPGKLFF.

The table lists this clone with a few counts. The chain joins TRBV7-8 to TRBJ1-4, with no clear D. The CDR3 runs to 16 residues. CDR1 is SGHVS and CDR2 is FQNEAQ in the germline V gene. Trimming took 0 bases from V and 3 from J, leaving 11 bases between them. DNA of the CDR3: TGTGCCAGCAGCTTAGCGCTCGGGTTACCTAATGAAAAACTGTTTTTT. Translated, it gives CASSLALGLPNEKLFF.

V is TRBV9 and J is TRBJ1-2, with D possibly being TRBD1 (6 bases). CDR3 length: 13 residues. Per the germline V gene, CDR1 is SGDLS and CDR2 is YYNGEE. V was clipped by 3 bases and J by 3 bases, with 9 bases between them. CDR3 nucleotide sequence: TGTGCCAGCAGCGAACAGGGCGACTATGGCTACACCTTC. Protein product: CASSEQGDYGYTF.

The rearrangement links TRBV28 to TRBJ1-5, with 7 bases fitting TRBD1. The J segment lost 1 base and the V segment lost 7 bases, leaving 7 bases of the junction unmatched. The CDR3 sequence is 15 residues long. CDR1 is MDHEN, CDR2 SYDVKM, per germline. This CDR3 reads CASIPGGGSNQPQHF. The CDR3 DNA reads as TGTGCCAGCATCCCAGGGGGTGGAAGCAATCAGCCCCAGCATTTT.

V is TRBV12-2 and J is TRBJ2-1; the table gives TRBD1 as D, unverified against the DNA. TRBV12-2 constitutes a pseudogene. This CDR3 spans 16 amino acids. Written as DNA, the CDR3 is TGTGCAAGTCGCTTCCCCGGGACAGGGCCGACCGGTGAGCAGTTCTTC. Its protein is CASRFPGTGPTGEQFF.

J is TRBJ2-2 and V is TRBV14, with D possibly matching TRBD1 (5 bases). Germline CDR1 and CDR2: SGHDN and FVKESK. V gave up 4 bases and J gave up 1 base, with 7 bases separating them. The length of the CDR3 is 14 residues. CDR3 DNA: TGTGCCAGCAGCCGAGGACAGAACACCGGGGAGCTGTTTTTT. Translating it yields CASSRGQNTGELFF.

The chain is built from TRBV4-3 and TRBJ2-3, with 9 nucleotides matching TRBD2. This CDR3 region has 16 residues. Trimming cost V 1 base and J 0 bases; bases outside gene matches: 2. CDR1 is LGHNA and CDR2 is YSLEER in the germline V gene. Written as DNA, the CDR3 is TGCGCCAGCAGCCAAGGCACTAGCGGGAGCACAGATACGCAGTATTTT. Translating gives CASSQGTSGSTDTQYF.

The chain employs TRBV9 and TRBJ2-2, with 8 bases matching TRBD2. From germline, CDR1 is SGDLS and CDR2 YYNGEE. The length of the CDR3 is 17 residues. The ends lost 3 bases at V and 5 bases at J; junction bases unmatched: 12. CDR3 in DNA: TGTGCCAGCAGCGCCCAAACCGGGACTAGACTTACCGGGGAGCTGTTTTTT. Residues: CASSAQTGTRLTGELFF.

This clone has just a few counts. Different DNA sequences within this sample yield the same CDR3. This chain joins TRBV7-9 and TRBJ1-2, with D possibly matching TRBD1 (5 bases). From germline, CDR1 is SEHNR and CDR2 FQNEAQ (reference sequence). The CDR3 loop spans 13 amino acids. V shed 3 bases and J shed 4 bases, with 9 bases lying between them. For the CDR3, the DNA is TGTGCCAGCAGCTTGGCCCAGGGCTATGGCTACACCTTC. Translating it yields CASSLAQGYGYTF. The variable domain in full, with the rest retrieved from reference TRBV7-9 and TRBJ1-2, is DTGVSQNPRHKITKRGQNVTFRCDPISEHNRLYWYRQTLGQGPEFLTYFQNEAQLEKSRLLSDRFSAERPKGSFSTLEIQRTEQGDSAMYLCASSLAQGYGYTFGSGTRLTVV.

The CDR3 sequence is CASSSRTANTGELFF. The CDR3 DNA reads as TGTGCCAGCAGTTCACGGACAGCGAACACCGGGGAGCTGTTTTTT. V is TRBV11-3 and J is TRBJ2-2, with TRBD1 as a possible D gene (6 bases). Trimming took off 6 bases at V and 0 bases at J, with 11 bases between the two ends. Germline lookup yields CDR1 SGHNT and CDR2 YENEEA. The CDR3 length is 15 residues.

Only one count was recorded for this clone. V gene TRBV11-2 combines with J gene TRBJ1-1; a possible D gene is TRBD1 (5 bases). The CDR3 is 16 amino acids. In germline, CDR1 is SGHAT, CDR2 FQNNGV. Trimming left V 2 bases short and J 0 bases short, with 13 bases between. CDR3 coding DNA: TGTGCCAGCAGCTTATTGTTCAGGACAATGAACACTGAAGCTTTCTTT. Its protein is CASSLLFRTMNTEAFF.

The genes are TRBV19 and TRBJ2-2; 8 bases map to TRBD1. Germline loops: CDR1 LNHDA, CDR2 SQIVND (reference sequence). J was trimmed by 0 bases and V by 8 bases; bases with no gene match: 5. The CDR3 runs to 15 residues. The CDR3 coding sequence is TGTGCCAGTGGCCCACAGGGGGCGAACACCGGGGAGCTGTTTTTT. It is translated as CASGPQGANTGELFF.

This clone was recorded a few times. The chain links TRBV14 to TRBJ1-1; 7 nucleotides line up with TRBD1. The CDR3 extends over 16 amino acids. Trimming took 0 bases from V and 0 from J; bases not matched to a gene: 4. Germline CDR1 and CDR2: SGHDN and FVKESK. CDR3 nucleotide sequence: TGTGCCAGCAGCCAAGACCTGGGACAGATGAACACTGAAGCTTTCTTT. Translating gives CASSQDLGQMNTEAFF.

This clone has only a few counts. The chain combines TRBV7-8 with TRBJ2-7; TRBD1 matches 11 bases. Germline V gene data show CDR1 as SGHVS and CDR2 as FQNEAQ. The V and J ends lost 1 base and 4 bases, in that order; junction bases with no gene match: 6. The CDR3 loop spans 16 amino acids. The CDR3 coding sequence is TGTGCCAGCAGCTTAGGGACAGGGGGCAGCGTATACGAGCAGTACTTC. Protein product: CASSLGTGGSVYEQYF.